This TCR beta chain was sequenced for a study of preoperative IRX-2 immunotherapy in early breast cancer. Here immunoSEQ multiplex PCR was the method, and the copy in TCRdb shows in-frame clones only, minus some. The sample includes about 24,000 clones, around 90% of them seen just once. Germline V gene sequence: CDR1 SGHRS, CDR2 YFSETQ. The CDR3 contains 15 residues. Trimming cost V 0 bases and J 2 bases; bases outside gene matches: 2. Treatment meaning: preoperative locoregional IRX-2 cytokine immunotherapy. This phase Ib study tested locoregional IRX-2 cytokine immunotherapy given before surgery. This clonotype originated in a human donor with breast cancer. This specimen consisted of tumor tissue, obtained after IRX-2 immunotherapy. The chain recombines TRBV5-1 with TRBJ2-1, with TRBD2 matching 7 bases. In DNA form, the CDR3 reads TGCGCCAGCAGCTTGGAGGGAGGGGCCTACAATGAGCAGTTCTTC. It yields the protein CASSLEGGAYNEQFF.